This TCR beta chain was captured in a study of blood T cell repertoires in COVID-19. Clones were read by immunoSEQ multiplex PCR, and TCRdb kept only the in-frame ones, dropping some. Found here are 150,000 to 200,000 clones, roughly 87% of them singletons; the top ten hold approximately 10%. Germline V lookup: CDR1 SGDLS, CDR2 YYNGEE. The ends were cut back, 0 bases at V and 0 bases at J, with 24 bases in the middle. This CDR3 has 20 amino acids. Material: PBMCs or T cells enriched from blood (not recorded which). This chain joins TRBV9 and TRBJ1-2; D gene uncertain. The clonotype comes from a man aged 50-59 years who had recovered from COVID-19. The CDR3 nucleotides read TGTGCCAGCAGCGTAGATGTCTATCCCGAGTTTAGCGGAGCTAACTATGGCTACACCTTC. Its translation is CASSVDVYPEFSGANYGYTF.